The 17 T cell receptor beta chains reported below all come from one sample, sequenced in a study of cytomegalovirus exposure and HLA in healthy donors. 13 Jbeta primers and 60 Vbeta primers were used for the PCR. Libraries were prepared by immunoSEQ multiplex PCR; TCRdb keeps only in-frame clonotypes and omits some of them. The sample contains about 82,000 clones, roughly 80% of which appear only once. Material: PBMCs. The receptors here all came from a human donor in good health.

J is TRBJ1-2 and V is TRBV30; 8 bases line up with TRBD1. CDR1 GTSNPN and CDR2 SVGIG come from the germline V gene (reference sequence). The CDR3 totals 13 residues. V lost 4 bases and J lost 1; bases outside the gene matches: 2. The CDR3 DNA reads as TGTGCCTGGACCGGACAGGGTAACTATGGCTACACCTTC. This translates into CAWTGQGNYGYTF.

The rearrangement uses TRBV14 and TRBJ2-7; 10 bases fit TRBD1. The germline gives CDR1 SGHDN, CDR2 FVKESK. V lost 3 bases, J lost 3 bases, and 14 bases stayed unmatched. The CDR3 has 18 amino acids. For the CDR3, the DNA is TGTGCCAGCAGCCACCGAACCTACCGGGACAGGGGTTTCTACGAGCAGTACTTC. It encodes CASSHRTYRDRGFYEQYF.

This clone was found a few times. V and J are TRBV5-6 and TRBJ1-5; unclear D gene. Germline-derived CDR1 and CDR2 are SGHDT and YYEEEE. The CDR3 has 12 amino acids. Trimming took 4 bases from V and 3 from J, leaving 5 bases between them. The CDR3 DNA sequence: TGTGCCAGCAGCGGCATCAATCAGCCCCAGCATTTT. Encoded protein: CASSGINQPQHF.

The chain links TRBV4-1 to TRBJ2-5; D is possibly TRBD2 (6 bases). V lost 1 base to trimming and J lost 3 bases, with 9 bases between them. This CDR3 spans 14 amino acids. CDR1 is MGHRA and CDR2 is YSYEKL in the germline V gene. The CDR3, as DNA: TGCGCCAGCAGCCAAGGGGGGGTAAAAGAGACCCAGTACTTC. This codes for CASSQGGVKETQYF.

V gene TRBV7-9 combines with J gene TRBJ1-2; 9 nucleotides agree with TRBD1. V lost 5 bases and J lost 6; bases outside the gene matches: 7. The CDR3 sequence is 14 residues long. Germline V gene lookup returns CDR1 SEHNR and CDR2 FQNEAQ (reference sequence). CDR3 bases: TGTGCCAGCAGCGAACCACAGGGGGCTAATGGCTACACCTTC. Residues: CASSEPQGANGYTF.

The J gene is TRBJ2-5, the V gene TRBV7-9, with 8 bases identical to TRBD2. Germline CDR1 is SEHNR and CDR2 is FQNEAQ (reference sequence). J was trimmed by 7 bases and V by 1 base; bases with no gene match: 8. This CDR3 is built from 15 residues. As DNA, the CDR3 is TGTGCCAGCAGCTTAGGCTCGCGGGGGGCCGGGACCCAGTACTTC. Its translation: CASSLGSRGAGTQYF.

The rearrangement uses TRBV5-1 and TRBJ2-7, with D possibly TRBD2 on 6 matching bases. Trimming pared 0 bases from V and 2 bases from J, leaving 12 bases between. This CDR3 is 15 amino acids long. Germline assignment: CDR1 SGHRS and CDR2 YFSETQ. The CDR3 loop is CASSLVASATYEQYF. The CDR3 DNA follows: TGCGCCAGCAGCTTGGTAGCTAGCGCAACCTACGAGCAGTACTTC.

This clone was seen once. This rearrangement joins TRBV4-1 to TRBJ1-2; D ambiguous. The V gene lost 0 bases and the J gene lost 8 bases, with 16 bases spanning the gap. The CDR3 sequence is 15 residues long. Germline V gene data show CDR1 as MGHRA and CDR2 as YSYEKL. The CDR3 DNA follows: TGCGCCAGCAGCCAAGATAGAAATTCCCCGGAGGGCTACACCTTC. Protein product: CASSQDRNSPEGYTF.

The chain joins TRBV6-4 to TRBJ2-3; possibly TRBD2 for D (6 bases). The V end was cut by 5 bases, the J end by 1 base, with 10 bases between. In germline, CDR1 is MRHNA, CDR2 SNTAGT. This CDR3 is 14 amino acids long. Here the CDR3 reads CASSRDSGTDTQYF. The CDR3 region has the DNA TGTGCCAGCAGTCGGGACTCGGGCACAGATACGCAGTATTTT.

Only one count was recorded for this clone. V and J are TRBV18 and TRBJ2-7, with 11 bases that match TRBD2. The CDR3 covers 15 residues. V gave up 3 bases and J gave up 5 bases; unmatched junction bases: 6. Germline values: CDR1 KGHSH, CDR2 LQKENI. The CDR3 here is CASSPSGGAPHEQYF. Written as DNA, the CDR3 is TGTGCCAGCTCACCTAGCGGGGGGGCCCCCCACGAGCAGTACTTC.

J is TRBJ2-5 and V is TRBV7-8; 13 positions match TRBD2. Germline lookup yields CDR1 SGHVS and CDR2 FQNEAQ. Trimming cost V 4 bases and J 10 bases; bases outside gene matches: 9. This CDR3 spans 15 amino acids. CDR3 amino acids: CASSSSGTSGEVQYF. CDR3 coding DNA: TGTGCCAGCAGCTCCTCCGGGACTAGCGGGGAGGTCCAGTACTTC.

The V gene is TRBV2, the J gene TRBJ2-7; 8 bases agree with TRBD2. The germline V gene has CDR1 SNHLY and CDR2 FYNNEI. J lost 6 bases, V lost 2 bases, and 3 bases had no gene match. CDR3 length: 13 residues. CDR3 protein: CASSEQRGSEQYF. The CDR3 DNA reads TGTGCCAGCAGTGAACAGCGGGGGAGCGAGCAGTACTTC.

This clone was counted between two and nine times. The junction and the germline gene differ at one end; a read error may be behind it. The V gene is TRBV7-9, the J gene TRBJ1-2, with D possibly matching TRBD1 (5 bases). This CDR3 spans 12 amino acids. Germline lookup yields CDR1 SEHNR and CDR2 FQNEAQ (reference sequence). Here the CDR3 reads CSSSFDSYGYTF. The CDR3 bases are TGTTCCAGCAGCTTCGACAGCTATGGCTACACCTTC.

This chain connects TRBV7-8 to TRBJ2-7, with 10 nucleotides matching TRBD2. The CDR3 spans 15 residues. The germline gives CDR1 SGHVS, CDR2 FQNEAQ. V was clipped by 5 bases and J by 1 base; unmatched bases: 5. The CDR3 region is CASSPGTSVSYEQYF. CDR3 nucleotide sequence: TGTGCCAGCAGCCCGGGGACTAGCGTGTCCTACGAGCAGTACTTC.

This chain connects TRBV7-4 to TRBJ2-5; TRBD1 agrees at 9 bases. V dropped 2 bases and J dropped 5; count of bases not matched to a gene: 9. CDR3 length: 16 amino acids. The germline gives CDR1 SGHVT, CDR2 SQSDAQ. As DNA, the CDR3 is TGTGCCAGCAGCTTAAAGGGACAGGGAATGGAGGAGACCCAGTACTTC. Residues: CASSLKGQGMEETQYF. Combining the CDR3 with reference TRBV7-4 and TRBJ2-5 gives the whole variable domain GAGVSQSPRYKVAKRGRDVALRCDSISGHVTLYWYRQTLGQGSEVLTYSQSDAQRDKSGRPSGRFSAERPERSVSTLKIQRTEQGDSAVYLCASSLKGQGMEETQYFGPGTRLLVL.

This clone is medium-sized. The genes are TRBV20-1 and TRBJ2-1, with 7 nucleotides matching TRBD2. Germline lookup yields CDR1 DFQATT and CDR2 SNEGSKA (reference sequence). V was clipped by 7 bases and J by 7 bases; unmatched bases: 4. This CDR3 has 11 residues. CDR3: CSGTSGNEQFF. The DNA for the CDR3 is TGCAGTGGGACTAGTGGGAATGAGCAGTTCTTC.

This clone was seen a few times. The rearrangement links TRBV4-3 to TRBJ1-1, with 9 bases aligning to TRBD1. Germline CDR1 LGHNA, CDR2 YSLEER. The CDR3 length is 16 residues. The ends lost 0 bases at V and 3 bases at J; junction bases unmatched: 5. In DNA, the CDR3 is TGCGCCAGCAGCCAAGAGCCGACAGGGGGATACACTGAAGCTTTCTTT. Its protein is CASSQEPTGGYTEAFF.